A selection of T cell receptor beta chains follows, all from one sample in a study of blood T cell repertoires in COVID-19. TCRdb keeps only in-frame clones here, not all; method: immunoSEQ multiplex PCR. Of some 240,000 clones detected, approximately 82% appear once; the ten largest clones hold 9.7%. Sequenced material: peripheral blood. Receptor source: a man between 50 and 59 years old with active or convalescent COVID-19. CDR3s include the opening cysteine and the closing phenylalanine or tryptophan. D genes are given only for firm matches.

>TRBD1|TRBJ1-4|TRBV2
CASSESLTGEHEKLFF
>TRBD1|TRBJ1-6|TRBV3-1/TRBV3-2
CASSQNRGFGSPLHF
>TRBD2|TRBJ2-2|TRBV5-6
CASSMTSGGPTGELFF
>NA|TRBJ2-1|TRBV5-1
CASSLALGRDNEQFF
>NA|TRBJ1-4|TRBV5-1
CASSLGLFGVTNEKLFF
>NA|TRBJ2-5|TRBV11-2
CASHASGGRETQYF
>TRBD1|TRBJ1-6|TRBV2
CASSRTGDSPLHF
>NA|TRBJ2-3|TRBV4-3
CASSPGFWSTDTQYF
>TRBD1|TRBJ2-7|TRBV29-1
CSVESRDREVF
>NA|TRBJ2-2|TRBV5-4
CASSPHPSTGELFF
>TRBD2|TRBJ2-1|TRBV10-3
CAISLHAGGGGNEQFF
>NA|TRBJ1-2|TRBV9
CASSETPRGGNYGYTF
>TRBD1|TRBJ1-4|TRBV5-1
CASSTGTGAEKLFF
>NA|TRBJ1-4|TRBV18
CASSQDGGDEKLFF
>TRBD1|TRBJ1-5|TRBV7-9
CASSLYPGQGDQPQHF
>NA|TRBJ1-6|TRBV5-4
CASSQDSASSPLHF
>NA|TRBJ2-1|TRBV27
CASSPTHSSYNEQFF
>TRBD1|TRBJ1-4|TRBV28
CASGQGSEKLFF
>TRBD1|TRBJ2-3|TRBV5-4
CASSLPGQGTDTQYF
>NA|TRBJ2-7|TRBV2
CASSDSWDAGYEQYF
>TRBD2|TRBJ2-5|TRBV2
CASSALAAQYGGTQYF
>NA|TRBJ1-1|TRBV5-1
CASSLEGRGGTEAFF
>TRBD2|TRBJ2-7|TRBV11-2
CASSLAAGATYEQYF
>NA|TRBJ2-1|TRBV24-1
CATSDWKGGNEQFF
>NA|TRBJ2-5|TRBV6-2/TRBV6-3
CASSYMHGTRQETQYF
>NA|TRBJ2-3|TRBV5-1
CASSLGGTLGDTQYF
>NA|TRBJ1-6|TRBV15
CATSTSRTVLNSPLHF
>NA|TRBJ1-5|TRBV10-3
CAIRDSQNQPQHF
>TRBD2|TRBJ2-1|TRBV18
CASCPTSGGPLNEQFF
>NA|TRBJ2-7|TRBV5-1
CASSTGDYDGQKQYF
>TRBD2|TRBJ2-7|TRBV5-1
CASSMGLAGESYEQYF
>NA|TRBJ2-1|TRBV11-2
CASSDHYSYNEQFF
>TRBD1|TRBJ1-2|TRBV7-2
CASSFSGTGSYGYTF
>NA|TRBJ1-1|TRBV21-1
CASSKAAPRCRNTEAFF
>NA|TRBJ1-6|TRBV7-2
CASSLASGWDSPLHF
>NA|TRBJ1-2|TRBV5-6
CASSQDTFYGYTF
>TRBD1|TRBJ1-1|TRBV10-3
CAISEYQIRQGGMNTEAFF
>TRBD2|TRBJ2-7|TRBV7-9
CASSEGTSGKYEQYF
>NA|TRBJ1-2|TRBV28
CASSSPRTRELANYGYTF
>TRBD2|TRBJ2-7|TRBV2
CASRNGTSGRIEQYF
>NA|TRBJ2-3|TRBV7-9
CASSFTGTDTQYF
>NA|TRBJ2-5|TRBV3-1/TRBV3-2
CASSQRGAGATQYF
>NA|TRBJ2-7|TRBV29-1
CSVEDTGASYEQYF
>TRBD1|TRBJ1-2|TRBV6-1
CASSEGGDRGGYTF
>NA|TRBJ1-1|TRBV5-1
CASSLIIGDTEAFF
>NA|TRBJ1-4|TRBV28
CASSSLYEKLFF
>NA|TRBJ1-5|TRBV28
CASSRGLYSNQPQHF
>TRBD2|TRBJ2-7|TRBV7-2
CASSRTSGRAEQYF
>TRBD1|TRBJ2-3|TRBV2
CASSRDRAPDTQYF
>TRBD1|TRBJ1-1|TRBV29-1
CSVGRDRGLPEAFF
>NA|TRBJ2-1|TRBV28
CASSLWEGSSYNEQFF